This T cell receptor (beta chain) was retrieved from a study of shared clonotypes between healthy human individuals. The study, taken as a whole, reports: Relative to their counterparts shared across all four donors, non-shared clonotypes exhibited diminished generation probabilities. Rarefaction gave evidence that sorted-subset sequencing remained incomplete despite large depth.

The CDR3 loop spans 10 amino acids. Germline V lookup: CDR1 WSHSY, CDR2 SAAADI. All the donors were Caucasian adults who lived in Nashville, Tennessee. Splitting the CD4+ cells yielded a CD45RA+ naive subset and a CD45RA-negative memory subset. TCRdb's copy holds only in-frame clones and misses some; the assay was immunoSEQ multiplex PCR. Here the sample spans about 1.1 million clones, 70% to 80% being singletons. Comments on this clone: Its antigen is unknown.

V gene TRBV10-2 combines with J gene TRBJ2-7; TRBD2 is a possible D gene (5 bases). The receptor was isolated from a man younger than 30 in good health. Some clones in this sample may be carry-over from other donors' samples. Sequencing input: memory CD4+ T cells from PBMCs. The subset here: CD45RA-negative fraction. The CDR3, as DNA: TGCTACACCGGGGCCTACGAGCAGTACTTC. Residues: CYTGAYEQYF.